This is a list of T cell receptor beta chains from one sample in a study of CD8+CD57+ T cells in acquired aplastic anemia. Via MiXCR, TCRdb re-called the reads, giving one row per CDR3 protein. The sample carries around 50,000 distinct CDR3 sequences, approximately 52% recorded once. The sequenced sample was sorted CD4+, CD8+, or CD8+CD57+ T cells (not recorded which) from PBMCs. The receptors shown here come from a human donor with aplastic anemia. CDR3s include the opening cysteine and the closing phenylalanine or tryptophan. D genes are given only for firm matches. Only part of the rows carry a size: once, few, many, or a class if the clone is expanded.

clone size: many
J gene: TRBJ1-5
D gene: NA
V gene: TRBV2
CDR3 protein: CASMRDSNQPQHF
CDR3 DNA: TGTGCCAGCATGAGGGATAGCAATCAGCCCCAGCATTTT

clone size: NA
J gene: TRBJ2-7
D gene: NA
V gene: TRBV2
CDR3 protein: CAPTWWFPYEQYF
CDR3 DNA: TGTGCCCCCACCTGGTGGTTTCCCTACGAGCAGTACTTC

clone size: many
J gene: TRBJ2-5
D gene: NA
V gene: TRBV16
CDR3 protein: CASSRIVEAQETQYF
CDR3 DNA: TGTGCCAGCAGCCGCATAGTGGAGGCCCAAGAGACCCAGTACTTC

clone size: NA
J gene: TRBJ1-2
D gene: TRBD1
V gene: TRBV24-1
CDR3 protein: CATSPGQDYGYTF
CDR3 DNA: TGTGCCACCAGCCCGGGACAGGACTATGGCTACACTTTC

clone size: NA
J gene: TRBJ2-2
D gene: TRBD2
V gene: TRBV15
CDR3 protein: CATSRDLAGVTGELFF
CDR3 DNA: TGTGCCACCAGCAGAGATCTAGCGGGGGTGACCGGGGAGCTGTTTTTT

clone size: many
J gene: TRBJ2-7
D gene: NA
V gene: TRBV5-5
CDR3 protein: CASSLTEGGNEQYF
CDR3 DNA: TGTGCCAGCAGTTTGACCGAGGGGGGCAACGAGCAGTACTTC

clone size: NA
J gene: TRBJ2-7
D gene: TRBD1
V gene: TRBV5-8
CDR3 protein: CASSSTGQGIYEQYF
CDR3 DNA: TGTGCCAGCAGCTCGACCGGACAGGGAATCTACGAGCAGTACTTC

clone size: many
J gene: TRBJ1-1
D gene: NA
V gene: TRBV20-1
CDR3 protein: CSARRNTEAFF
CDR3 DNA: TGCAGTGCTAGAAGGAACACTGAAGCTTTCTTT

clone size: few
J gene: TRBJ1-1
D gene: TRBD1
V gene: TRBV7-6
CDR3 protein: CASSPSGTGREAFF
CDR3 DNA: TGTGCCAGCAGCCCATCCGGGACAGGGAGAGAAGCTTTCTTT

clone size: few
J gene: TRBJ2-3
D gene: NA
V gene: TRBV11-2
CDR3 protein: CASSPYGGDTQYF
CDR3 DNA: TGTGCCAGCAGCCCCTATGGAGGGGATACGCAGTATTTT